This TCR beta chain was sequenced for a study of shared clonotypes between healthy human individuals. Study-level points and caveats: Large depth notwithstanding, sorted-subset sequencing proved incomplete by rarefaction. A few donors showed sharing of 4.5% to 6% of naive CD4 clonotypes.

To note about this clone: The antigen remains undetermined.

Profiling relied on immunoSEQ multiplex PCR, and the TCRdb table lists in-frame clones only, not all of them. The profile shows approximately 2.5 million clones, 90% to 95% of them singletons. Donors comprised healthy HIV-negative adults lacking recent acute infections or vaccinations. The clonotype was recovered from a man aged 18 to 35 in good health. The sequencing sample was made of naive CD4+ T cells sorted from blood. The sample's subset: CD45RA+ positively selected.

CDR3 sequence (DNA): TGTGCCAGCAGGGTTGGCTCTTCCTACGAGCAGTACTTC. Protein: CASRVGSSYEQYF. The chain combines TRBV6-1 with TRBJ2-7; D is ambiguous. The CDR3 has 13 amino acids. The V end lost 6 bases, the J end lost 1 base, and 10 bases lay between the germline ends. Germline values: CDR1 MNHNS, CDR2 SASEGT.